This TCR beta chain was sequenced in a study of shared clonotypes between healthy human individuals. Across the study: Plates per donor: three CD4 naive, three CD4 memory, two CD8 naive, one CD8 memory.

Whole-study findings and limits: Clonotype sharing among donors was thought likely to change with sequencing depth. Relative to their counterparts shared across all four donors, non-shared clonotypes exhibited diminished generation probabilities.

Genomic DNA of each subset was evenly split across several immunoSEQ plates. Here immunoSEQ multiplex PCR was the method, and the copy in TCRdb shows in-frame clones only, minus some. The top ten hold more than 0.35% of the sample, which has roughly 2,500,000 clones, 93% seen once. This clone was detected a few times. Its antigen is still unknown. This same CDR3 is encoded by further DNA sequences in the sample. Germline V gives CDR1 SGHRS, CDR2 YFSETQ. V was pared by 4 bases and J by 5 bases, with 6 bases between. The CDR3 has 12 amino acids. The receptor was isolated from a man aged 18-30 years in good health. Some clones in this sample may be carry-over from other donors' samples. The chain joins TRBV5-1 to TRBJ2-2; no definite D call. The sequencing sample was made of naive CD4+ T cells from PBMCs. Subset reported: CD45RA+ positively selected. In nucleotides, the CDR3 is TGCGCCAGCAGCCTTAATACCGGGGAGCTGTTTTTT. It translates to CASSLNTGELFF.